In its sample, the clone carrying this TCR beta chain was seen many times. These data come from a study of T cells after yellow fever vaccination. Broader study findings: Nearly all vaccine-responding clonotypes were undetectable in sorted memory subsets on day 0. Abundant clonotypes from the bulk population could contaminate FACS-sorted repertoires.

V shed 5 bases and J 2 bases; nucleotides not matched to a gene: 4. CDR1 is SGHTA, CDR2 FQGNSA, per germline. This CDR3 has 15 residues. As TCR cDNA was made by 5'RACE template switching, a universal primer site and UMIs were added. TCRdb redid the calling of the 5' RACE reads with MiXCR, one entry per CDR3 protein. The table lists 35,000 to 55,000 distinct CDR3 sequences, around 6.4% of them singletons. This clonotype originated in a young man who received the YFV17D yellow fever vaccine. The chain links TRBV7-2 to TRBJ2-3; 10 bases are shared with TRBD1. The specimen was PBMCs, either bulk or a sorted T-cell subset (CD4+, CD8+, memory, or dextramer-sorted; not recorded which), collected 45 days after the yellow fever booster vaccination. The CDR3 loop is CASSIDRGPTDTQYF. For the CDR3, the DNA is TGTGCCAGCAGCATAGACAGGGGGCCCACAGATACGCAGTATTTT.